Listed here are 19 T cell receptor beta chains from one sample, sequenced in a study of T cells after yellow fever vaccination. TCRdb ran MiXCR on the 5' RACE reads and lists one entry per CDR3 protein. Among a few hundred thousand distinct CDR3 sequences listed, 8.1% were seen once. The sample here was PBMCs, taken about 49 days after the first yellow fever vaccination. Receptor source: a man aged 18 to 29 who received the YFV17D yellow fever vaccine.

There are a few counts of this clonotype. The rearrangement links TRBV7-2 to TRBJ1-2; no definite D call. The CDR3 has 14 residues. The V gene lost 0 bases and the J gene lost 3 bases, with 8 bases spanning the gap. Germline loops: CDR1 SGHTA, CDR2 FQGNSA. DNA of the CDR3: TGTGCCAGCAGCTTAGCCCTATTGGACTATGGCTACACCTTC. Its translation is CASSLALLDYGYTF.

This clonotype was found a few times. The rearrangement uses TRBV29-1 and TRBJ2-2; 8 bases align to TRBD1. In germline, CDR1 is SQVTM, CDR2 ANQGSEA. V lost 2 bases to trimming and J lost 8 bases; unmatched junction nucleotides: 4. The CDR3 has 13 amino acids. In DNA form, the CDR3 reads TGCAGCGTTGAACAGGGGGCCTCGGGGGAGCTGTTTTTT. It codes for CSVEQGASGELFF.

This clonotype was picked up a small number of times. The chain recombines TRBV7-2 with TRBJ1-1; 8 nucleotides line up with TRBD1. The CDR3 loop spans 13 amino acids. After removal of 5 bases from V and 3 bases from J, the junction contained 2 bases not matched to a gene. Germline lookup yields CDR1 SGHTA and CDR2 FQGNSA. Written as DNA, the CDR3 is TGTGCCAGCAGCATACAGGGGGACACTGAAGCTTTCTTT. Encoded protein: CASSIQGDTEAFF. Combining the CDR3 with reference TRBV7-2 and TRBJ1-1 gives the whole variable domain GAGVSQSPSNKVTEKGKDVELRCDPISGHTALYWYRQSLGQGLEFLIYFQGNSAPDKSGLPSDRFSAERTGGSVSTLTIQRTQQEDSAVYLCASSIQGDTEAFFGQGTRLTVV.

This clonotype was picked up many times. The chain links TRBV27 to TRBJ2-7; maybe TRBD2 (6 bases). The CDR3 consists of 13 residues. V lost 5 bases and J lost 1, with 9 bases in between. Germline loops: CDR1 MNHEY, CDR2 SMNVEV (reference sequence). The CDR3 is CASSPGLSYEQYV. The DNA of the CDR3 is TGTGCCAGCAGTCCGGGACTTTCCTACGAGCAGTACGTC.

This clonotype was seen more than once but under ten times. This chain joins TRBV20-1 and TRBJ2-1, with 11 positions matching TRBD2. Trimming took 3 bases from V and 0 from J; bases not matched to a gene: 7. The CDR3 runs 17 residues. Germline V CDR1 and CDR2: DFQATT, SNEGSKA (reference sequence). This chain's CDR3 is CSASVLAGGGSYNEQFF. The CDR3 DNA reads as TGCAGTGCTAGTGTGCTAGCGGGGGGCGGCTCCTACAATGAGCAGTTCTTC.

The chain couples TRBV6-1 to TRBJ2-7; the match to TRBD2 covers 13 bases. Per the germline V gene, CDR1 is MNHNS and CDR2 is SASEGT. J gave up 2 bases and V 4 bases, and 5 bases lay outside the gene matches. CDR3 length: 16 amino acids. CDR3 region: CASSAWGLAGTYEQYF. DNA of the CDR3: TGTGCCAGCAGTGCGTGGGGACTAGCGGGGACCTACGAGCAGTACTTC.

This clonotype has ten or more counts. V gene TRBV6-6 combines with J gene TRBJ1-5, with D possibly matching TRBD1 (5 bases). This CDR3 comprises 13 residues. Germline lookup yields CDR1 MNHNY and CDR2 SVGAGI (reference sequence). V gave up 7 bases and J gave up 5 bases, with 12 bases separating them. This chain's CDR3 is CASISGGYQPQHF. DNA of the CDR3: TGTGCCAGCATATCGGGGGGATATCAGCCCCAGCATTTT.

This clonotype was counted only a few times. V is TRBV5-1 and J is TRBJ2-3; 8 positions match TRBD1. The length of the CDR3 is 17 residues. The germline gives CDR1 SGHRS, CDR2 YFSETQ. The junction had 7 bases not matched to a gene; V was cut back by 0 bases and J by 1 base. CDR3 sequence: CASSLGLTGVGTDTQYF. The CDR3 DNA follows: TGCGCCAGCAGCTTGGGGTTGACAGGGGTCGGCACAGATACGCAGTATTTT. Together with reference TRBV5-1 and TRBJ2-3, the CDR3 gives the full variable domain: KAGVTQTPRYLIKTRGQQVTLSCSPISGHRSVSWYQQTPGQGLQFLFEYFSETQRNKGNFPGRFSGRQFSNSRSEMNVSTLELGDSALYLCASSLGLTGVGTDTQYFGPGTRLTVL.

This clonotype was found a few times. The chain is built from TRBV20-1 and TRBJ1-2, with no clear D. Trimming left V 4 bases short and J 7 bases short, with 19 bases between. CDR1 and CDR2 from the germline V gene are DFQATT and SNEGSKA (reference sequence). The CDR3 has 14 residues. The CDR3 DNA follows: TGCAGTGCTACCAGCCCTCAGCCGGGCGCTGGCTACACCTTC. Protein product: CSATSPQPGAGYTF.

As for this clonotype: A much larger clone is a single base away; this may be a read error. V gene TRBV12-3 or TRBV12-4 combines with J gene TRBJ2-5, with TRBD2 identical over 12 bases. The V gene end was trimmed by 4 bases and the J gene end by 0 bases; junction bases not matched to a gene: 3. The CDR3 spans 16 residues. The CDR3 region has the DNA TGTGCCAGCAGTTCGAGACTAGCGGGGGACCAAGAGACCCAGTACTTC. It encodes CASSSRLAGDQETQYF.

This clonotype was counted only a few times. This chain links TRBV27 with TRBJ2-7; the D gene is possibly TRBD2 (5 bases). Germline values: CDR1 MNHEY, CDR2 SMNVEV (reference sequence). V was clipped by 8 bases and J by 4 bases, with 12 bases between them. The CDR3 extends over 12 amino acids. In DNA, the CDR3 is TGTGCCAGCGGACTCTCTTTATACGAGCAGTACTTC. It encodes CASGLSLYEQYF.

This chain connects TRBV2 to TRBJ1-1; D not resolved. The germline CDR1 and CDR2 sequences are SNHLY and FYNNEI. The CDR3 loop spans 12 amino acids. The ends were cut back, 5 bases at V and 1 base at J, with 5 bases in the middle. The CDR3 DNA sequence: TGTGCCAGCAGTCCCTGGAACACTGAAGCTTTCTTT. It codes for CASSPWNTEAFF.

The V gene is TRBV19, the J gene TRBJ1-4; D remains unclear. The germline gives CDR1 LNHDA, CDR2 SQIVND (reference sequence). This CDR3 contains 13 residues. V lost 11 bases to trimming and J lost 4 bases, with 14 bases between them. CDR3: CASSRVYNEKLFF. CDR3 DNA sequence: TGTGCCTCCTCCCGTGTGTATAATGAAAAACTGTTTTTT.

This clonotype was found a few times. V and J are TRBV29-1 and TRBJ2-3; D may correspond to TRBD1 or TRBD2 (5 bases each). The germline gives CDR1 SQVTM, CDR2 ANQGSEA. The CDR3 is made up of 15 amino acids. V lost 4 bases and J lost 0, with 14 bases in between. The CDR3 DNA reads as TGCAGCGTTGTTCGAGGGACCCCTAGCACAGATACGCAGTATTTT. Its translation is CSVVRGTPSTDTQYF.

This clonotype came up a few times. This sequence joins TRBV7-2 and TRBJ2-5; D call uncertain. CDR1 is SGHTA and CDR2 is FQGNSA in the germline V gene. CDR3 length: 13 residues. V was pared by 5 bases and J by 5 bases, with 12 bases between. The chain's CDR3 is CASSPTGGETQYF. CDR3 bases: TGTGCCAGCAGCCCAACGGGTGGCGAGACCCAGTACTTC.

This clonotype was observed a handful of times. The chain couples TRBV11-2 to TRBJ2-3; D uncertain. In germline, CDR1 is SGHAT, CDR2 FQNNGV. This CDR3 region has 17 residues. Deletions cut 0 bases from V and 2 bases from J, with 15 bases between. CDR3 sequence reads: CASSLEWGATITDTQYF. CDR3 DNA: TGTGCCAGCAGCTTAGAATGGGGTGCCACTATCACAGATACGCAGTATTTT.

V is TRBV5-5 and J is TRBJ2-3; D call uncertain. The ends were cut back, 3 bases at V and 3 bases at J, with 8 bases in the middle. The CDR3 runs 13 residues. Germline V CDR1 and CDR2: SGHKS, YYEKEE (reference sequence). This CDR3 is CASSSFRTDTQYF. The DNA for the CDR3 is TGTGCCAGCAGCTCCTTCCGGACAGATACGCAGTATTTT.

The chain is built from TRBV7-2 and TRBJ1-1, with D possibly being TRBD1 (6 bases). Between the trimmed V and J ends, which lost 4 bases and 5 bases, there was a span of 17 bases. Germline CDR1 is SGHTA and CDR2 is FQGNSA. The CDR3 consists of 15 residues. Here the CDR3 DNA reads TGTGCCAGCAGCTCACCAGATCGACAGGTGACTGAAGCTTTCTTT. It specifies CASSSPDRQVTEAFF.

This clonotype has more than one count but fewer than ten. J is TRBJ1-2 and V is TRBV7-2, with a weak D call TRBD1 (5 bases). The V gene lost 7 bases and the J gene lost 0 bases, with 12 bases spanning the gap. CDR3 length: 14 residues. Germline CDR1 is SGHTA and CDR2 is FQGNSA. DNA for the CDR3: TGTGCCAGCACTCCCTCGACAGCTAACTATGGCTACACCTTC. Its protein product is CASTPSTANYGYTF.